One T cell receptor (beta chain) is described in this entry. It has no known antigen specificity. Base-call qualities are not available, and no considerably larger clone is one nucleotide away. This specimen belongs to a study of blood T cell repertoires in COVID-19 (dated by TCRdb to the early 2020s). About the study as a whole: Samples covering the acute and convalescent phases of COVID-19 were provided by collaborators in the United States, Italy and Spain. The samples were drawn from the first 160 participants of the ongoing ImmuneRACE study and from 950 to 1,500 subjects provided by 6 global collaborators. A de-identified subject ID, COVID-19 status, age in years and sex were almost always included in the sample metadata. A freely available public database, intended as a resource for researchers studying the immune response to SARS-CoV-2, is where the repertoires were released. The dataset comprised deeply sampled blood TCRbeta repertoires from subjects exposed to, actively infected with, or recovered from COVID-19. The material from the prospective study consisted of cDNA or gDNA derived from T cells, B-cell-depleted T cells, or PBMCs. Where available, HLA class I and class II types were taken from metadata supplied by the sample provider and were not determined by assay-based typing.

General findings and caveats noted by the study authors: Clinical and demographic metadata were provided uncurated, with the amount varying by source and participant.

The germline V gene supplies CDR1 SGHRS and CDR2 YFSETQ. The CDR3 covers 14 residues, taking in both the cysteine and the phenylalanine. The CDR3 DNA has 42 bases and is translated from base 1. Trimming removed 4 bases from V and 8 bases from J, leaving 16 bases between the germline ends. TCRbeta CDR3 regions were amplified from genomic DNA using the immunoSEQ Assay, a bias-controlled multiplex PCR. Regarding the original processing steps: The number of nucleated cells in each sample was estimated by amplification of reference gene primers within the assay. Sequence reads were collapsed and filtered to measure the absolute abundance of every unique TCRbeta CDR3 rearrangement. Productive Simpson clonality was computed per sample as the square root of Simpson's diversity index over productive rearrangements. As stored in TCRdb, this immuneACCESS dataset retains in-frame rearrangements with V and J assigned. A fraction of the clones does not appear; measured against another copy, unresolved V genes explain less than half of the discrepancy, and the remainder lacks a known reason. Clone size and the V and J calls come from that table; the DNA yielded D and trimming. The sample has 150,000 to 200,000 clones on record, 87% of them singletons. 20% to 25% of the sample is held by the ten biggest clonotypes.

Each collaborating institution followed its own protocols to collect whole blood in K2EDTA tubes. For TCRbeta analysis, collaborators shipped samples as frozen whole blood, isolated PBMCs, or DNA extracted from either of those sample types. The TCR originated in a man in his sixties with active or convalescent COVID-19. The chain is made from TRBV5-1 and TRBJ1-3; TRBD1 is a weak D gene call, 6 bases matching. Sequencing was performed on peripheral blood. The CDR3: CASSTGTREDTIYF. The nucleotides are TGCGCCAGCAGCACCGGGACACGCGAGGACACCATATATTTT.